The clone carrying this TCR beta chain was seen just once. Antigen specificity is unknown. Across several immunoSEQ plates, the genomic DNA of each subset was split evenly. In the authors' workflow: ImmunoSEQ supplied junction-only sequences lacking quality scores, so filtering was different. The table came from immunoSEQ multiplex PCR; TCRdb's copy has only in-frame clones and leaves some out. The V and J calls and clone size were taken over from that table, and D and trimming were inferred from the DNA. The sample carries more than 2 million clones, over 85% recorded once. The sample belongs to a study of shared clonotypes between healthy human individuals. Study results and caveats: A handful of donors shared roughly 5% of their naive CD4 clonotypes.

This CDR3 has 15 residues. J lost 7 bases, V lost 5 bases, and 11 bases had no gene match. Germline V lookup: CDR1 MDHEN, CDR2 SYDVKM. Positively selected for CCR7, the CD45RO-negative cells used as naive CD8 cells excluded terminally differentiated effector memory CD45RA+ cells. The chain employs TRBV28 and TRBJ1-2; 9 positions match TRBD1. The sequence came from a man between 18 and 35 years old in good health. Sequencing was performed on naive CD8+ T cells sorted from blood. This CDR3 is CASSTLVGTGPGYTF. The CDR3 DNA is TGTGCCAGCAGTACCCTTGTCGGGACAGGGCCTGGCTACACCTTC.